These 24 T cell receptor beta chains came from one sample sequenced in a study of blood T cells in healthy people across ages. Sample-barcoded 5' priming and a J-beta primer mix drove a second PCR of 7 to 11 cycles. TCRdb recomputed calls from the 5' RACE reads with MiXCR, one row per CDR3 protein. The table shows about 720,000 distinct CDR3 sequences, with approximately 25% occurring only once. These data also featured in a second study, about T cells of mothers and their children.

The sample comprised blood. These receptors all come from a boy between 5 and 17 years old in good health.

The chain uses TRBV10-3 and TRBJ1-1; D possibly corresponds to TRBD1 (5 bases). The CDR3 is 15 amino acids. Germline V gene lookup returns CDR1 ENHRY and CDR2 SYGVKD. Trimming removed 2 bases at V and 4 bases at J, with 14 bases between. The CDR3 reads CAISEPGTGSTEAFF. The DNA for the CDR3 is TGTGCCATCAGTGAGCCAGGGACGGGAAGCACTGAAGCTTTCTTT.

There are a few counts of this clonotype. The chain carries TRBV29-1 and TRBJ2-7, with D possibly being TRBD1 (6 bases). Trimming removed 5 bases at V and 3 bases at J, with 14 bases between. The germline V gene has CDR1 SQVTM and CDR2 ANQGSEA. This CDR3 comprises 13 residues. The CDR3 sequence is CSVRGGADYEQYF. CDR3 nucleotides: TGCAGCGTTCGAGGGGGTGCAGACTACGAGCAGTACTTC.

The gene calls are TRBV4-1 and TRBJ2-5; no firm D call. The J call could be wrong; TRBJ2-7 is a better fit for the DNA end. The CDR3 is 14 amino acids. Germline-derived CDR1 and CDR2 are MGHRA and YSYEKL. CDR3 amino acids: CASSRTETHPEQYF. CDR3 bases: TGCGCCAGCAGCCGAACGGAGACTCATCCCGAGCAGTACTTC.

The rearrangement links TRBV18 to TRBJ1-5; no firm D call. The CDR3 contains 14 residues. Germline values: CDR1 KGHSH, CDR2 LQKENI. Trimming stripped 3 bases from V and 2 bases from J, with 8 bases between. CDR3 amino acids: CASSPAAGNQPQHF. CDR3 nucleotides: TGTGCCAGCTCACCGGCTGCGGGCAATCAGCCCCAGCATTTT.

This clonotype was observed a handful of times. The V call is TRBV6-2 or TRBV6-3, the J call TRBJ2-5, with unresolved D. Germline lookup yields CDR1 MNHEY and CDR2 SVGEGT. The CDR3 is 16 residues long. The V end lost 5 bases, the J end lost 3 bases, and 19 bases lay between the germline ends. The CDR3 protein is CASSPSVISFEETQYF. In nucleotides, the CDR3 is TGTGCCAGCAGTCCTTCGGTAATTAGTTTTGAAGAGACCCAGTACTTC.

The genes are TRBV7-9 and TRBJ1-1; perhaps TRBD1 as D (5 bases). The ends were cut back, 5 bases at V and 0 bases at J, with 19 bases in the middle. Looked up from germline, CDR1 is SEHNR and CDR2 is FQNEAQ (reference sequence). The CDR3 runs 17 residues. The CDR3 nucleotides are TGTGCCAGCAGCCCCCGGGGCAGTCCATACATGAACACTGAAGCTTTCTTT. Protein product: CASSPRGSPYMNTEAFF.

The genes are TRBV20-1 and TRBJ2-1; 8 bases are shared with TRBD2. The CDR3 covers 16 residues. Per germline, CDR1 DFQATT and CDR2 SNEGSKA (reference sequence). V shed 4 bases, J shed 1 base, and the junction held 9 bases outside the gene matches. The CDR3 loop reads CSAKLAVGVSYNEQFF. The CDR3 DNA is TGCAGTGCTAAACTAGCGGTGGGGGTTTCCTACAATGAGCAGTTCTTC.

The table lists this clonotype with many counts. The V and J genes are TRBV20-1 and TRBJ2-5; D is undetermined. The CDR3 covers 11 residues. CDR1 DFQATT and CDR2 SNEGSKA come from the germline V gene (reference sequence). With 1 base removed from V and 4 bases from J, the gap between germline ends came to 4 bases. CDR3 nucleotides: TGCAGTGCTAGAGTGGCAGAGACCCAGTACTTC. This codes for CSARVAETQYF.

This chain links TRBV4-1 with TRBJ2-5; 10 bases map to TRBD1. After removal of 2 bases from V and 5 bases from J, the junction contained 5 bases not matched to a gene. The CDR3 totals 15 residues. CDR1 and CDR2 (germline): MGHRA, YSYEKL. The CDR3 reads CASSQNPGQGETQYF. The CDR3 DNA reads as TGCGCCAGCAGCCAAAACCCGGGACAGGGGGAGACCCAGTACTTC.

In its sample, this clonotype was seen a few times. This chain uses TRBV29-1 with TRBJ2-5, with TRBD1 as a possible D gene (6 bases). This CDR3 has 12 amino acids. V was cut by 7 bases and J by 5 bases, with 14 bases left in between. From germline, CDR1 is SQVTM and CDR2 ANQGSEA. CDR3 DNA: TGCAGCGACAAACAGGGCGATGAGACCCAGTACTTC. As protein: CSDKQGDETQYF.

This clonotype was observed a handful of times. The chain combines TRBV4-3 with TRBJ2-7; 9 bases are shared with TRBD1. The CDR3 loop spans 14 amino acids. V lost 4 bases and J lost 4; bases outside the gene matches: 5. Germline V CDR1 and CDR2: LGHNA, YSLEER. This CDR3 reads CASSRDRARYEQYF. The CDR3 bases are TGCGCCAGCAGCCGGGACAGGGCACGGTACGAGCAGTACTTC.

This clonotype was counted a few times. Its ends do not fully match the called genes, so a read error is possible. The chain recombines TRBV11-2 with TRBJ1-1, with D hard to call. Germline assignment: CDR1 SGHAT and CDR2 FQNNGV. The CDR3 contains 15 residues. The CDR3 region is CASSFSDRGRTEAFF. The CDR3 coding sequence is TGTGCCAGTAGCTTCTCCGATCGGGGTCGAACTGAAGCTTTCTTT.

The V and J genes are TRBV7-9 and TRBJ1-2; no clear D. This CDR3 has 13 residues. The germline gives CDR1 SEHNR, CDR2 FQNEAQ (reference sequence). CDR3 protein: CATYWPPGDGYTF. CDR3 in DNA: TGTGCGACTTACTGGCCCCCCGGAGATGGCTACACCTTC.

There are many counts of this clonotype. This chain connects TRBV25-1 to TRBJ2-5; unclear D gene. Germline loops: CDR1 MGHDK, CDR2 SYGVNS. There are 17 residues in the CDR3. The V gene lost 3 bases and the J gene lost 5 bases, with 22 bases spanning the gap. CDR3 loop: CASSDENVLASGETQYF. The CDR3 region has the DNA TGTGCCAGCAGTGATGAGAACGTTTTGGCCTCGGGTGAGACCCAGTACTTC.

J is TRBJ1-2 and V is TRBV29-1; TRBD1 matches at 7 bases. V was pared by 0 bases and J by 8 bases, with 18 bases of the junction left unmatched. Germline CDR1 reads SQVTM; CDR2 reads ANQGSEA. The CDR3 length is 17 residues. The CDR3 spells CSVEDRVTGDGWWGYTF. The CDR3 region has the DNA TGCAGCGTTGAAGATCGGGTAACAGGGGACGGTTGGTGGGGCTACACCTTC.

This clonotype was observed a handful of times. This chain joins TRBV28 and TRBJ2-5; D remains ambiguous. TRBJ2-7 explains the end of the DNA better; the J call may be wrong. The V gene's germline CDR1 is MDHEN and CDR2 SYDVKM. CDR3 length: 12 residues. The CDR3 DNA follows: TGTGCCAGCAGTTTTTGGACCTACGAGCAGTACTTC. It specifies CASSFWTYEQYF.

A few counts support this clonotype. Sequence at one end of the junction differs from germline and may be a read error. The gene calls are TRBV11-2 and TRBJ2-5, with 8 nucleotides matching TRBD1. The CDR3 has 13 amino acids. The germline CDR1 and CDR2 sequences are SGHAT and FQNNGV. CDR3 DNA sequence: TGTGCTAGCAGCGACAGGGGAAAAGAGACCCAGTACTTC. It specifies CASSDRGKETQYF.

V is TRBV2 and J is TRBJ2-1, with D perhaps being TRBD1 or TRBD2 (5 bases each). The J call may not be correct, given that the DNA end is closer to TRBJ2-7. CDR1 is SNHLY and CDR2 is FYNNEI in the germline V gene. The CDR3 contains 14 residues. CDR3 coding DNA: TGTGCCAGCAAGGTGGGGGTGGAATCCTACGAGCAGTACTTC. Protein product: CASKVGVESYEQYF.

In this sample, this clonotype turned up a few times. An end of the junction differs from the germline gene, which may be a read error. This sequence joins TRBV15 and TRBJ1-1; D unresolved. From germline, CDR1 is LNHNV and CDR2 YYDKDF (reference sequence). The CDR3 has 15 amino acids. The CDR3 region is CATNRSVFRFTEAFF. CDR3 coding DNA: TGTGCCACCAACAGATCCGTATTTCGTTTCACTGAAGCTTTCTTT. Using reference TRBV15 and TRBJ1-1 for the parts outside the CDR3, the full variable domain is DAMVIQNPRYQVTQFGKPVTLSCSQTLNHNVMYWYQQKSSQAPKLLFHYYDKDFNNEADTPDNFQSRRPNTSFCFLDIRSPGLGDTAMYLCATNRSVFRFTEAFFGQGTRLTVV.

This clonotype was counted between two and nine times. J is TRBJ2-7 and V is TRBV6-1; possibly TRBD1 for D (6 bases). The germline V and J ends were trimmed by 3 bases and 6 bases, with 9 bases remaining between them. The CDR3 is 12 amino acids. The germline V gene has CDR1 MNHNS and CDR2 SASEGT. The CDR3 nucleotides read TGTGCCAGCAGTGACTACAGGGCCGAGCAGTACTTC. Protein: CASSDYRAEQYF.

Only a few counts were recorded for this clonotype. CDR3 sequence (DNA): TGTGCCAGCAGCATGACGGCTAGCGGAGCGAACACCGGGGAGCTGTTTTTT. Translation: CASSMTASGANTGELFF. The V gene is TRBV7-6, the J gene TRBJ2-2; 7 nucleotides line up with TRBD2. This CDR3 is 17 amino acids long. Trimming cost V 5 bases and J 0 bases; bases outside gene matches: 9. Germline V gene data show CDR1 as SGHVS and CDR2 as FNYEAQ.

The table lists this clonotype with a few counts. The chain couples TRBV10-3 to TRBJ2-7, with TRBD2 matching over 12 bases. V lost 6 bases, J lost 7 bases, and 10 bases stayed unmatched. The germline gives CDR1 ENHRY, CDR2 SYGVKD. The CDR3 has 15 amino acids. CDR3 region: CAIRPGLAGSGEQYF. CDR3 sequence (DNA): TGTGCCATCAGACCAGGACTAGCGGGAAGCGGAGAGCAGTACTTC.

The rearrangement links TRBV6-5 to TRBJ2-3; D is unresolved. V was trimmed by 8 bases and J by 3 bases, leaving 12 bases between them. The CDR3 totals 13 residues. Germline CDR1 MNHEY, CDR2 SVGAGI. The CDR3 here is CASADGSTDTQYF. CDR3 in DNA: TGTGCCAGCGCGGACGGATCTACAGATACGCAGTATTTT.

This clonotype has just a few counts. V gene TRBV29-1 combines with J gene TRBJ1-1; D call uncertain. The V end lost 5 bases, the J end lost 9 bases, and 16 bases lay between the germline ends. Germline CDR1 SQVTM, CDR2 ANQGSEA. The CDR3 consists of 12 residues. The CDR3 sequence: CSVWSYTPQAFF. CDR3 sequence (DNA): TGCAGCGTTTGGTCGTATACTCCCCAAGCTTTCTTT.